This TCR beta chain was profiled in a study of cytomegalovirus exposure and HLA in healthy donors. Study-wide context: When 350 to 500 donors were genotyped, roughly 78% of them were found to fall in the Caucasian-associated ancestry cluster. Study-level results: CMV antigen specificity was confirmed in vitro for a few CMV-associated chains. Prior analysis indicated that the majority of TCR beta V segments exhibited productivity approximately 87% or approximately 30% of the time.

Primers included in the PCR were 60 Vbeta and 13 Jbeta primers. Here immunoSEQ multiplex PCR was the method, and the copy in TCRdb shows in-frame clones only, minus some. The sample carries some 200,000 clones, under 70% recorded once. The CDR3 is 18 amino acids. V trimming: 4 bases; J trimming: 0 bases; junction bases outside the gene matches: 14. Germline CDR1 reads SGHRS; CDR2 reads YFSETQ. Healthy bone marrow donors made up the donor group. Concerning this clone: The antigen is not known.

The sequence was collected from a man between 40 and 49 years old in good health and CMV-seropositive. Sequenced material: PBMCs. The V call is TRBV5-1, the J call TRBJ2-3; 7 bases line up with TRBD1. The CDR3 nucleotides are TGCGCCAGCAGCGACAGGGTAACATCCTCCTTTAGCACAGATACGCAGTATTTT. This sequence encodes CASSDRVTSSFSTDTQYF.